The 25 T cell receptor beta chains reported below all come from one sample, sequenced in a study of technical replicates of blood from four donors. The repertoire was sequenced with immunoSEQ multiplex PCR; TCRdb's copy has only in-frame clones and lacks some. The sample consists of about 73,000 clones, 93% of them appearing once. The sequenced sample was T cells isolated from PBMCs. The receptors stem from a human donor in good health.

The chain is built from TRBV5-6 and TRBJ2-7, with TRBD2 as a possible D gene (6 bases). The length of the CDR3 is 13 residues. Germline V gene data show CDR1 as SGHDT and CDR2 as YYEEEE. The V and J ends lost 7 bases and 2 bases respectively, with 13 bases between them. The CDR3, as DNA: TGTGCCAGCGAGGGGCGGGGTCCCTACGAGCAGTACTTC. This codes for CASEGRGPYEQYF.

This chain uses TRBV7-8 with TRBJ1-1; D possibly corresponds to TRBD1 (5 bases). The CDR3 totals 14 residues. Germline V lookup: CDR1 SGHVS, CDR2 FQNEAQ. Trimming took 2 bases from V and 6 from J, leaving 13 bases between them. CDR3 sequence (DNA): TGTGCCAGCAGCTTACCGGGGGTACGTTCTGAAGCTTTCTTT. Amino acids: CASSLPGVRSEAFF.

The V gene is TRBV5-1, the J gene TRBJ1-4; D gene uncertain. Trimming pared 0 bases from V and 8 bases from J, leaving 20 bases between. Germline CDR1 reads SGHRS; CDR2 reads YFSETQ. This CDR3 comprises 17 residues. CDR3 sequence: CASSLGFAVRFGEKLFF. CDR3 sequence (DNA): TGCGCCAGCAGCTTGGGATTCGCGGTCCGATTCGGGGAAAAACTGTTTTTT.

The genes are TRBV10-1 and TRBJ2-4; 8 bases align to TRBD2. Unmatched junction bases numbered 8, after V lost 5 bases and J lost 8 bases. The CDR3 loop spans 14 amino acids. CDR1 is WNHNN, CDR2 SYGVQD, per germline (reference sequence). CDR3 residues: CASSTGTSRDIQYF. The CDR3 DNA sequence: TGCGCCAGCAGTACCGGGACTAGTCGGGACATTCAGTACTTC.

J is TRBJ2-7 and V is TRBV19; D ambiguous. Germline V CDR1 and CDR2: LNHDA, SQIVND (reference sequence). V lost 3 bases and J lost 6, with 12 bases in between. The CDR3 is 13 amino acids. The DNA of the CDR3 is TGTGCCAGTAGTATCCCTCCGAAGCGCGAGCAGTACTTC. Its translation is CASSIPPKREQYF.

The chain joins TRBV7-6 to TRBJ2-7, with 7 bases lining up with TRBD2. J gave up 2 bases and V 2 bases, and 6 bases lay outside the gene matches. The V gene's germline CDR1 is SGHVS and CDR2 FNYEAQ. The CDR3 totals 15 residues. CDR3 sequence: CASSLLGGGAYEQYF. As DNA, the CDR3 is TGTGCCAGCAGCTTATTGGGGGGGGGTGCCTACGAGCAGTACTTC. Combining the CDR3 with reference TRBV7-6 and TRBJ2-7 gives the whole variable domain GAGVSQSPRYKVTKRGQDVALRCDPISGHVSLYWYRQALGQGPEFLTYFNYEAQQDKSGLPNDRFSAERPEGSISTLTIQRTEQRDSAMYRCASSLLGGGAYEQYFGPGTRLTVT.

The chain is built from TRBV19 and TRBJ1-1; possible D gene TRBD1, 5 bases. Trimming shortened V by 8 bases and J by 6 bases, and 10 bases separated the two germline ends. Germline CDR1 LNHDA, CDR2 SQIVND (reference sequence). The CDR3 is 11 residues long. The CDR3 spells CASRATAEAFF. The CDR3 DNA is TGTGCCAGTCGGGCGACAGCTGAAGCTTTCTTT. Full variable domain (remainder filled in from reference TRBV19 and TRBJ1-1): DGGITQSPKYLFRKEGQNVTLSCEQNLNHDAMYWYRQDPGQGLRLIYYSQIVNDFQKGDIAEGYSVSREKKESFPLTVTSAQKNPTAFYLCASRATAEAFFGQGTRLTVV.

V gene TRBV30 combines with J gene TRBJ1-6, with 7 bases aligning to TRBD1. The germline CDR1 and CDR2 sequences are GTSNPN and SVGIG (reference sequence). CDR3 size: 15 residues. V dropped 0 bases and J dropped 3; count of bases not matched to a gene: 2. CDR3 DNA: TGTGCCTGGAGTGTGAGGGACAGCTATAATTCACCCCTCCACTTT. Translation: CAWSVRDSYNSPLHF.

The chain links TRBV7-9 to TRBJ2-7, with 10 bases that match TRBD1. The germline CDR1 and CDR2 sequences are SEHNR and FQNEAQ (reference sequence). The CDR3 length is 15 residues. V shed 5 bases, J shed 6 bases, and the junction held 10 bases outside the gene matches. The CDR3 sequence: CASSVGTGDTAEQYF. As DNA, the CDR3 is TGTGCCAGCAGCGTTGGGACAGGGGATACGGCCGAGCAGTACTTC. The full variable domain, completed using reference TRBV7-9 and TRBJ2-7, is DTGVSQNPRHKITKRGQNVTFRCDPISEHNRLYWYRQTLGQGPEFLTYFQNEAQLEKSRLLSDRFSAERPKGSFSTLEIQRTEQGDSAMYLCASSVGTGDTAEQYFGPGTRLTVT.

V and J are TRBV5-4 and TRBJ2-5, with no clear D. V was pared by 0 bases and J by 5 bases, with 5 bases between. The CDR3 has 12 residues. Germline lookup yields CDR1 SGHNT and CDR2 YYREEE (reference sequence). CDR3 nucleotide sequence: TGTGCCAGCAGCTTGGCTCGGGAGACCCAGTACTTC. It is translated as CASSLARETQYF.

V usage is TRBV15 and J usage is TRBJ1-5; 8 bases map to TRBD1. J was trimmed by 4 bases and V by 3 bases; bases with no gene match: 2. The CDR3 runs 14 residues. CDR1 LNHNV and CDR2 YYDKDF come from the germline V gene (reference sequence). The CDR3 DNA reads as TGTGCCACCAGCAGTAGGACAGGGAATCAGCCCCAGCATTTT. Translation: CATSSRTGNQPQHF.

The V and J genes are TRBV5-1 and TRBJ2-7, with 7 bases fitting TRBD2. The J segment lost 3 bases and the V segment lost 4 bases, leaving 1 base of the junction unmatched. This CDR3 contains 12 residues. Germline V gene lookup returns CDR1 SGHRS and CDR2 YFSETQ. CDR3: CASSPSGYEQYF. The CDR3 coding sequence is TGCGCCAGCAGCCCTAGCGGCTACGAGCAGTACTTC.

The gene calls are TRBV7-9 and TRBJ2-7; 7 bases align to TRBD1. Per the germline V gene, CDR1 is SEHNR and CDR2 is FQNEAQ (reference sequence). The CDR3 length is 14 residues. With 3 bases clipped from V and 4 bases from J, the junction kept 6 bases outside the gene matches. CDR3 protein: CASSFGTELYEQYF. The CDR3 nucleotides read TGTGCCAGCAGCTTCGGGACAGAGTTATACGAGCAGTACTTC.

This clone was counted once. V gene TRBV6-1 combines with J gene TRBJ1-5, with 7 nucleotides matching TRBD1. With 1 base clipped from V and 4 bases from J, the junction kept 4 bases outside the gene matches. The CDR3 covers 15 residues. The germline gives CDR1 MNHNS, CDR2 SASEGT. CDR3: CASSEGTGSNQPQHF. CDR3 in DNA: TGTGCCAGCAGTGAAGGGACAGGATCTAATCAGCCCCAGCATTTT.

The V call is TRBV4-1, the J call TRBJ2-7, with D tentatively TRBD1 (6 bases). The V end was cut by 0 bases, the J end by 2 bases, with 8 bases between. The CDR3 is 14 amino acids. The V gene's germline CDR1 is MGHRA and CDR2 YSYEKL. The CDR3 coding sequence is TGCGCCAGCAGCCAAGATCGGACAGCCTACGAGCAGTACTTC. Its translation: CASSQDRTAYEQYF.

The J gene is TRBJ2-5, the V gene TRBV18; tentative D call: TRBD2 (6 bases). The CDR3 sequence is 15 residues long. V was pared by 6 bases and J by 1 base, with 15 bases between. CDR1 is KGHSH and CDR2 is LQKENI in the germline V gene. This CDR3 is CASSHSTSSQETQYF. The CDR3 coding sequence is TGTGCCAGCTCGCATTCTACTAGCAGCCAAGAGACCCAGTACTTC.

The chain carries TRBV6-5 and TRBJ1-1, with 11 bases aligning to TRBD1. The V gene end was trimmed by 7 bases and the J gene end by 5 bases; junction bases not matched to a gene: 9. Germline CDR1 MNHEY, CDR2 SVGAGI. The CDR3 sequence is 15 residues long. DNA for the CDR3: TGTGCCAGCAATCGGCGGACAGGGGGCCGGACTGAAGCTTTCTTT. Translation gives CASNRRTGGRTEAFF.

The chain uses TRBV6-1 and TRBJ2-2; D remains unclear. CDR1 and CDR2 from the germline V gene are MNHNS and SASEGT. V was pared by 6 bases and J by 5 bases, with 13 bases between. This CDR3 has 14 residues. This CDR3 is CASSLDIWTGELFF. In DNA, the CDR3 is TGTGCCAGCAGCCTCGACATTTGGACCGGGGAGCTGTTTTTT.

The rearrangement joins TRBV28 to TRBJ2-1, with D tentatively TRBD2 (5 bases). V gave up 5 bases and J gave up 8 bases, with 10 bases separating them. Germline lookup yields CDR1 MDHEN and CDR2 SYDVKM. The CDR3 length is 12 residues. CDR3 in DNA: TGTGCCAGCAGTATCAGCGGCGATGAGCAGTTCTTC. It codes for CASSISGDEQFF.

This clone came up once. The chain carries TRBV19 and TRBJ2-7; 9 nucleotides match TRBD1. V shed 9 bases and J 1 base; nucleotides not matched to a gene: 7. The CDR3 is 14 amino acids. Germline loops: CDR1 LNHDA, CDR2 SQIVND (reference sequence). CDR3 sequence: CASRDRAASYEQYF. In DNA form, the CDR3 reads TGTGCCAGCCGGGACAGGGCAGCGTCCTACGAGCAGTACTTC. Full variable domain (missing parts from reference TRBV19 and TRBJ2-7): DGGITQSPKYLFRKEGQNVTLSCEQNLNHDAMYWYRQDPGQGLRLIYYSQIVNDFQKGDIAEGYSVSREKKESFPLTVTSAQKNPTAFYLCASRDRAASYEQYFGPGTRLTVT.

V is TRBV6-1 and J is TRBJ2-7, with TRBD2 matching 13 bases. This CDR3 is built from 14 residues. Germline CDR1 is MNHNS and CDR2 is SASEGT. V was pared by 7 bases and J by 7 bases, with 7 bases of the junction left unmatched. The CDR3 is CASKGLAGNYEQYF. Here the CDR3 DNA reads TGTGCCAGCAAGGGACTAGCGGGGAACTATGAGCAGTACTTC.

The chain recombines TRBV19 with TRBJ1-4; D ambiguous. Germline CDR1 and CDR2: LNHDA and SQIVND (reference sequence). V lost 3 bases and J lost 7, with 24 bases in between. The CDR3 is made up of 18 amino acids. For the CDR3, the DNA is TGTGCCAGTAGTATCCACTTGTCGTTCGGGGTCATCGGTGAAAAACTGTTTTTT. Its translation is CASSIHLSFGVIGEKLFF.

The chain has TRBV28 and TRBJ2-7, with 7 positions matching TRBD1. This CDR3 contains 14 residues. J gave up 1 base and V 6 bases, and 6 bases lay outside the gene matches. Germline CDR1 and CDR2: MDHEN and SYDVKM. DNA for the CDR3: TGTGCCAGCAGCGCCAGCAGGGGGTCCTACGAGCAGTACTTC. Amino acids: CASSASRGSYEQYF.

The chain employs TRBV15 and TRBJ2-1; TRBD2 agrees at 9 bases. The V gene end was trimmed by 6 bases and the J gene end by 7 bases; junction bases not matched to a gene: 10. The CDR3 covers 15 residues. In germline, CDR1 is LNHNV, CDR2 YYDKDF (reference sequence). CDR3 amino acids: CATRTRGGALNEQFF. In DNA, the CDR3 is TGTGCCACCAGGACCCGCGGGGGGGCTTTGAATGAGCAGTTCTTC. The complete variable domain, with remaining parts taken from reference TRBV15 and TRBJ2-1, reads DAMVIQNPRYQVTQFGKPVTLSCSQTLNHNVMYWYQQKSSQAPKLLFHYYDKDFNNEADTPDNFQSRRPNTSFCFLDIRSPGLGDTAMYLCATRTRGGALNEQFFGPGTRLTVL.

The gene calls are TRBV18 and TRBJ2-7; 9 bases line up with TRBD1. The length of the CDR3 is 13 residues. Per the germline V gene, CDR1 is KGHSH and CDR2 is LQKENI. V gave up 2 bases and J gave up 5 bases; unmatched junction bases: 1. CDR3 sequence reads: CASSPGQGHEQYF. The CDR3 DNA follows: TGTGCCAGCTCACCAGGACAGGGGCACGAGCAGTACTTC.